The 22 T cell receptor beta chains in this list originate from one sample, sequenced in a study of blood T cell repertoires in COVID-19. The repertoire was sequenced with immunoSEQ multiplex PCR; TCRdb's copy has only in-frame clones and lacks some. The sample lists 45,000 to 55,000 clones, 55% to 70% occurring once. The sample consisted of peripheral blood. These receptors all come from a woman aged 70-85 years with acute or convalescent COVID-19.

The rearrangement links TRBV6-7 to TRBJ2-3, with D perhaps matching TRBD1 (5 bases). TRBV6-7 is an open reading frame whose function is uncertain. This CDR3 spans 15 amino acids. With 1 base removed from V and 5 bases from J, the gap between germline ends came to 13 bases. DNA for the CDR3: TGTGCCAGCAGTTACTGGCAGGGTGACGGAGATACGCAGTATTTT. Translating gives CASSYWQGDGDTQYF.

This clone was detected only a few times. The chain links TRBV12-3 or TRBV12-4 to TRBJ2-2; D is undetermined. CDR3 length equals 12 residues. Trimming stripped 2 bases from V and 6 bases from J, with 4 bases between. CDR3 residues: CASSLWPGELFF. CDR3 nucleotide sequence: TGTGCCAGCAGTTTATGGCCCGGGGAGCTGTTTTTT.

The chain employs TRBV5-5 and TRBJ2-3; D is perhaps TRBD2 (5 bases). The germline CDR1 and CDR2 sequences are SGHKS and YYEKEE (reference sequence). Trimming removed 2 bases at V and 6 bases at J, with 10 bases between. This CDR3 comprises 13 residues. Written as DNA, the CDR3 is TGTGCCAGCAGCTTCCCCCCGGGGGATACGCAGTATTTT. Its protein product is CASSFPPGDTQYF.

V is TRBV6-1 and J is TRBJ2-2, with 7 bases matching TRBD2. The germline V gene encodes CDR1 MNHNS and CDR2 SASEGT. Trimming removed 0 bases from V and 6 bases from J; junction bases left unmatched: 7. The CDR3 loop spans 16 amino acids. The CDR3 region is CASSEAGLVRPGELFF. CDR3 nucleotides: TGTGCCAGCAGTGAAGCCGGACTAGTGAGGCCCGGGGAGCTGTTTTTT.

This chain joins TRBV7-8 and TRBJ1-2; 11 bases line up with TRBD1. The length of the CDR3 is 14 residues. Germline loops: CDR1 SGHVS, CDR2 FQNEAQ. The V and J ends lost 3 bases and 8 bases, in that order; junction bases with no gene match: 5. This CDR3 reads CASSLRTGGGGYTF. CDR3 bases: TGTGCCAGCAGCTTGCGGACAGGGGGCGGGGGCTACACCTTC.

The V call is TRBV7-9, the J call TRBJ1-2, with D unresolved. CDR1 and CDR2 (germline): SEHNR, FQNEAQ (reference sequence). The CDR3 contains 15 residues. Trimming cost V 6 bases and J 0 bases, with 14 bases left between them. CDR3 nucleotide sequence: TGTGCCAGCAGGAACACAAGGCGGACTAACTATGGCTACACCTTC. Encoded protein: CASRNTRRTNYGYTF.

The genes are TRBV4-1 and TRBJ1-6; D gene uncertain. Between the trimmed V and J ends, which lost 2 bases and 7 bases, there was a span of 15 bases. CDR1 is MGHRA and CDR2 is YSYEKL in the germline V gene. This CDR3 comprises 16 residues. CDR3 residues: CASSQPRRSVNSPLHF. The CDR3 coding sequence is TGCGCCAGCAGCCAACCTCGAAGGAGCGTCAATTCACCCCTCCACTTT.

This chain uses TRBV2 with TRBJ2-1, with 9 bases identical to TRBD1. CDR3 length: 14 residues. Germline-derived CDR1 and CDR2 are SNHLY and FYNNEI. J gave up 4 bases and V 7 bases, and 5 bases lay outside the gene matches. The CDR3 DNA reads TGTGCCAGCACCCAGACAGGGGGGTACAATGAGCAGTTCTTC. As protein: CASTQTGGYNEQFF. The full variable domain, its missing parts supplied by reference TRBV2 and TRBJ2-1, is EPEVTQTPSHQVTQMGQEVILRCVPISNHLYFYWYRQILGQKVEFLVSFYNNEISEKSEIFDDQFSVERPDGSNFTLKIRSTKLEDSAMYFCASTQTGGYNEQFFGPGTRLTVL.

This chain connects TRBV5-8 to TRBJ1-6; D unclear. This CDR3 is built from 15 residues. Looked up from germline, CDR1 is SGHTS and CDR2 is YDEGEE. Trimming removed 3 bases at V and 4 bases at J, with 11 bases between. The CDR3 sequence: CASSYLAVYNSPLHF. The CDR3 coding sequence is TGTGCCAGCAGCTACCTGGCAGTTTATAATTCACCCCTCCACTTT.

The gene calls are TRBV6-6 and TRBJ2-5; 12 nucleotides agree with TRBD1. Looked up from germline, CDR1 is MNHNY and CDR2 is SVGAGI (reference sequence). The length of the CDR3 is 16 residues. After removal of 1 base from V and 3 bases from J, the junction contained 3 bases not matched to a gene. The CDR3 is CASSYYGTGGEETQYF. The CDR3 region has the DNA TGTGCCAGCAGTTACTATGGGACAGGGGGCGAAGAGACCCAGTACTTC.

The rearrangement joins TRBV18 to TRBJ2-7, with 7 bases fitting TRBD1. Trimming removed 2 bases from V and 2 bases from J; junction bases left unmatched: 9. Germline assignment: CDR1 KGHSH and CDR2 LQKENI. The CDR3 is 16 residues long. The DNA of the CDR3 is TGTGCCAGCTCACCATTCCGGGACAGTGTCACCTACGAGCAGTACTTC. Its translation: CASSPFRDSVTYEQYF.

This clone came up a few times. V is TRBV6-1 and J is TRBJ1-3; D unresolved. The CDR3 contains 14 residues. In germline, CDR1 is MNHNS, CDR2 SASEGT. V was shortened by 1 base and J by 0 bases, with 4 bases between the two germline ends. The CDR3 region has the DNA TGTGCCAGCAGTGAAGGACACTCTGGAAACACCATATATTTT. Translation: CASSEGHSGNTIYF.

The chain combines TRBV21-1 with TRBJ2-3; the table's D call, TRBD2, was not checked against the DNA. TRBV21-1 is a documented pseudogene. This CDR3 contains 14 residues. CDR3 residues: CASSRTASTDTQYF. The CDR3 DNA reads as TGTGCCAGCAGCAGGACTGCTAGCACAGATACGCAGTATTTT.

V and J are TRBV28 and TRBJ2-7, with 13 bases aligning to TRBD2. Germline CDR1 and CDR2: MDHEN and SYDVKM. The junction had 10 bases not matched to a gene; V was cut back by 8 bases and J by 3 bases. This CDR3 region has 16 residues. DNA for the CDR3: TGTGCCAGCTGGGGACTAGCGGGAACCCGAAGCTACGAGCAGTACTTC. Its protein product is CASWGLAGTRSYEQYF.

This clone was picked up one time. The chain combines TRBV25-1 with TRBJ1-1; a possible D gene is TRBD1 (6 bases). The CDR3 has 14 residues. V gave up 6 bases and J gave up 3 bases, with 14 bases separating them. CDR1 and CDR2 from the germline V gene are MGHDK and SYGVNS. The CDR3 sequence: CASRETGWYTEAFF. The CDR3 bases are TGTGCCAGCAGGGAGACAGGATGGTACACTGAAGCTTTCTTT.

The chain joins TRBV28 to TRBJ2-7, with D perhaps matching TRBD1 (5 bases). This CDR3 has 15 residues. Between the trimmed V and J ends, which lost 4 bases and 0 bases, there was a span of 13 bases. Germline V gene lookup returns CDR1 MDHEN and CDR2 SYDVKM. The CDR3 loop is CASSSHQGSSYEQYF. As DNA, the CDR3 is TGTGCCAGCAGTTCCCACCAGGGAAGCTCCTACGAGCAGTACTTC.

The chain employs TRBV7-8 and TRBJ1-2; D is unresolved. The CDR3 is 13 amino acids. Per the germline V gene, CDR1 is SGHVS and CDR2 is FQNEAQ. Between the trimmed V and J ends, which lost 1 base and 8 bases, there was a span of 11 bases. DNA of the CDR3: TGTGCCAGCAGCTTAGATACCGGGGTGGGCTACACCTTC. It encodes CASSLDTGVGYTF.

This sequence joins TRBV7-2 and TRBJ1-2; 9 nucleotides line up with TRBD1. The germline V gene has CDR1 SGHTA and CDR2 FQGNSA. The trim removed 4 bases at V and 5 bases at J, leaving 8 bases unmatched. The CDR3 has 15 residues. In DNA form, the CDR3 reads TGTGCCAGCAGCTACACCGGGACAGGGTCGTATGGCTACACCTTC. Translation gives CASSYTGTGSYGYTF.

The sample holds a few counts of this clone. This chain connects TRBV4-2 to TRBJ2-1; D might be TRBD2 (6 bases). From germline, CDR1 is LGHNA and CDR2 YNFKEQ. This CDR3 contains 13 residues. The V and J ends lost 0 bases and 15 bases respectively, with 15 bases between them. DNA for the CDR3: TGTGCCAGCAGCCAAGAAGACGGGGGTGTAGGGTTCTTC. As protein: CASSQEDGGVGFF.

The rearrangement joins TRBV7-3 to TRBJ2-1, with 11 bases identical to TRBD2. This CDR3 is 16 amino acids long. Trimming took 5 bases from V and 8 from J; bases not matched to a gene: 11. CDR1 is SGHTA and CDR2 is FQGTGA in the germline V gene. The CDR3 DNA reads as TGTGCCAGCAGCGAATCCCCGGGACTAGCGGTTGATGAGCAGTTCTTC. Translating it yields CASSESPGLAVDEQFF.

CDR3 DNA: TGTGCCAGCAGTTCAGAAGTGACAGCATTTCCCCTCCACTTT. Translated: CASSSEVTAFPLHF. The chain is built from TRBV6-5 and TRBJ1-6; perhaps TRBD1 as D (5 bases). V lost 4 bases and J lost 13, with 17 bases in between. CDR1 and CDR2 from the germline V gene are MNHEY and SVGAGI. The CDR3 loop spans 14 amino acids.

The V and J genes are TRBV6-5 and TRBJ2-5; D may be TRBD1 (6 bases). Germline V gene lookup returns CDR1 MNHEY and CDR2 SVGAGI. The germline V and J ends were trimmed by 6 bases and 1 base, with 12 bases remaining between them. The CDR3 is made up of 14 amino acids. In DNA form, the CDR3 reads TGTGCCAGCAGCGCCGGACAGTTCCAAGAGACCCAGTACTTC. Its translation: CASSAGQFQETQYF.